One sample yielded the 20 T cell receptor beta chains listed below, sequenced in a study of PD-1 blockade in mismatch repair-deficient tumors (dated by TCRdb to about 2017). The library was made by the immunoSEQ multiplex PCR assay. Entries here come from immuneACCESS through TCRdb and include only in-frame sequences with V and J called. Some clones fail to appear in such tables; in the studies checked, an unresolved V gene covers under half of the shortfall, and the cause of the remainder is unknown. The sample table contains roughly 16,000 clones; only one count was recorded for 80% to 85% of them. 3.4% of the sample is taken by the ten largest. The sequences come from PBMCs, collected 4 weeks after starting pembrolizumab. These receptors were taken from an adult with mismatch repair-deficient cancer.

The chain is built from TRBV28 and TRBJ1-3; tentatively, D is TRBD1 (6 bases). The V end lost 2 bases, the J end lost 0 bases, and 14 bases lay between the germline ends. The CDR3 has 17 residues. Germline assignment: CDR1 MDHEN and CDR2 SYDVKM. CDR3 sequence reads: CASSLQGTVASGNTIYF. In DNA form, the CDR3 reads TGTGCCAGCAGTTTACAGGGGACGGTGGCCTCTGGAAACACCATATATTTT.

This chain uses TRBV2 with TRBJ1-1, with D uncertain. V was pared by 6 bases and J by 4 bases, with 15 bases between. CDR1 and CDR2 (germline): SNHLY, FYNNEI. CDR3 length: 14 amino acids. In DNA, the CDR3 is TGTGCCAGCAGCGCAGAGAGGGAGGGCACTGAAGCTTTCTTT. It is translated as CASSAEREGTEAFF.

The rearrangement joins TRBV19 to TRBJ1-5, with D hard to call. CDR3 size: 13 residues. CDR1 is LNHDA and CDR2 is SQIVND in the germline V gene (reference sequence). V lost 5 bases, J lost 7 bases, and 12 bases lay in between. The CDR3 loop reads CASSWRVGQPQHF. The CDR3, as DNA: TGTGCCAGTAGTTGGAGGGTAGGGCAGCCCCAGCATTTT.

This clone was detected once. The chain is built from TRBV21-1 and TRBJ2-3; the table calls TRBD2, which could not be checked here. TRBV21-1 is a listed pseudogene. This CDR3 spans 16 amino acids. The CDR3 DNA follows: TGTGCCAGCAGCGCGAGGATGATACCCAACACAGATACGCAGTATTTT. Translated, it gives CASSARMIPNTDTQYF.

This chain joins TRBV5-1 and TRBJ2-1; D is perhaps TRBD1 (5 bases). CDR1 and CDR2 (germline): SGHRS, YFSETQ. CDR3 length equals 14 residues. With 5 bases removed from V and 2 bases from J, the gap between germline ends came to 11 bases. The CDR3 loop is CASRPQGTYNEQFF. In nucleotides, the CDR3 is TGCGCCAGCAGACCCCAGGGAACCTACAATGAGCAGTTCTTC.

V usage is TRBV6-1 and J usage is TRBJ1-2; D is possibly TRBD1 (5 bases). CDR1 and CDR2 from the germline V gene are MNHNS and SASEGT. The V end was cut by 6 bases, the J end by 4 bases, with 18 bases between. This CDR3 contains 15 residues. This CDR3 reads CASSHAGSPSYGYTF. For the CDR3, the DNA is TGTGCCAGCAGCCATGCAGGGTCGCCCTCCTATGGCTACACCTTC.

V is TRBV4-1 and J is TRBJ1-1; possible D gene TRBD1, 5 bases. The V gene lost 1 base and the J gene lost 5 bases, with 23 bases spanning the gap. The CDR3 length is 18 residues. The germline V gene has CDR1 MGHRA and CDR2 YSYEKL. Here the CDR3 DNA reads TGCGCCAGCAGCCAAGTCGGCAGAGATGAAAGTGGGGGGACTGAAGCTTTCTTT. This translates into CASSQVGRDESGGTEAFF.

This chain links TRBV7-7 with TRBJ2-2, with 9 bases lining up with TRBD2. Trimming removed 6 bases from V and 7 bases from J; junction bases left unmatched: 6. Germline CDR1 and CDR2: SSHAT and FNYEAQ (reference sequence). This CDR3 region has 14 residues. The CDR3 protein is CASSSSGTGGELFF. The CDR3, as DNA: TGTGCCAGCAGTTCTAGCGGGACGGGCGGGGAGCTGTTTTTT.

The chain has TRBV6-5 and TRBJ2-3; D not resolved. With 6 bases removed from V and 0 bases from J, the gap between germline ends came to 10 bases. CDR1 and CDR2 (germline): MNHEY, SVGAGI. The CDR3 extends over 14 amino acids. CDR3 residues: CASRTRFSTDTQYF. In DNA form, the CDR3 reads TGTGCCAGCAGGACTCGGTTTAGCACAGATACGCAGTATTTT.

The CDR3 loop is CASSPTPGLNTEAFF. Here the CDR3 DNA reads TGTGCCAGCAGCCCTACCCCGGGATTGAACACTGAAGCTTTCTTT. The chain recombines TRBV7-3 with TRBJ1-1; D not resolved. CDR1 is SGHTA and CDR2 is FQGTGA in the germline V gene. This CDR3 has 15 residues. V was clipped by 5 bases and J by 0 bases, with 13 bases between them.

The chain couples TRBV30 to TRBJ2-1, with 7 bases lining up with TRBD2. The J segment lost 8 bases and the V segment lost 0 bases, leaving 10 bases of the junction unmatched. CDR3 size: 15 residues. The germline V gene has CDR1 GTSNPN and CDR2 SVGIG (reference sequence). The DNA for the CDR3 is TGTGCCTGGAGTGTCGCGAGCGGGATGGCGTATGAGCAGTTCTTC. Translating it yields CAWSVASGMAYEQFF.

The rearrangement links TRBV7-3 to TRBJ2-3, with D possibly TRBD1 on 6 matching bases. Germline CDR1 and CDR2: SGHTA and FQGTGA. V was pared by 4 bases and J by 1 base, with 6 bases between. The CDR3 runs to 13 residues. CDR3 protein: CASSWTGTDTQYF. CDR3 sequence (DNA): TGTGCCAGCAGCTGGACAGGCACAGATACGCAGTATTTT. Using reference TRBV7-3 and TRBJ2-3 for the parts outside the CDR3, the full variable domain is GAGVSQTPSNKVTEKGKYVELRCDPISGHTALYWYRQSLGQGPEFLIYFQGTGAADDSGLPNDRFFAVRPEGSVSTLKIQRTERGDSAVYLCASSWTGTDTQYFGPGTRLTVL.

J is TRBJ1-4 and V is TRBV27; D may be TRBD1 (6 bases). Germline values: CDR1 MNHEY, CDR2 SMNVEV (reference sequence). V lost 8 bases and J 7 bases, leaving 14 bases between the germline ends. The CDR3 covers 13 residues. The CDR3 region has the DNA TGTGCCAGCCGACAGGCGGCGAGTGAAAAACTGTTTTTT. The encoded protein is CASRQAASEKLFF.

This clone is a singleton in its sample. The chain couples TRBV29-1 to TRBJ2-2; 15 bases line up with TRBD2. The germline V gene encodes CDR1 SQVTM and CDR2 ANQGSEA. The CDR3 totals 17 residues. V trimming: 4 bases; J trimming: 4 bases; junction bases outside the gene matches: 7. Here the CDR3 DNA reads TGCAGCGTTGGCGGACTAGCGGGAGGGCCGGGCACCGGGGAGCTGTTTTTT. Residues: CSVGGLAGGPGTGELFF.

The CDR3 nucleotides are TGTGCCAGCAGTTACTTGGCTAGCGGGACGCCCAATGAGCAGTTCTTC. Its translation: CASSYLASGTPNEQFF. The chain recombines TRBV6-6 with TRBJ2-1, with 9 bases matching TRBD2. CDR3 size: 16 residues. Trimming at V came to 1 base and at J to 6 bases, leaving 7 bases not matched to a gene. In germline, CDR1 is MNHNY, CDR2 SVGAGI (reference sequence).

CDR3: CASSSIRTGPNYGYTF. CDR3 coding DNA: TGTGCCAGCAGTTCTATCCGGACAGGGCCGAACTATGGCTACACCTTC. V usage is TRBV27 and J usage is TRBJ1-2; 8 positions agree with TRBD1. V lost 4 bases and J lost 2; bases outside the gene matches: 9. CDR1 and CDR2 (germline): MNHEY, SMNVEV (reference sequence). This CDR3 region has 16 residues.

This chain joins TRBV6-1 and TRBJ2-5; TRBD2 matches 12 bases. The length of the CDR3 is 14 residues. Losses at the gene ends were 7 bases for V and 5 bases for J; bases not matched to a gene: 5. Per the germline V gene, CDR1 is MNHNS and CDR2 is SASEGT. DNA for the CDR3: TGTGCCAGCACGAAACTAGCGGGAGGTGAGACCCAGTACTTC. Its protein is CASTKLAGGETQYF.

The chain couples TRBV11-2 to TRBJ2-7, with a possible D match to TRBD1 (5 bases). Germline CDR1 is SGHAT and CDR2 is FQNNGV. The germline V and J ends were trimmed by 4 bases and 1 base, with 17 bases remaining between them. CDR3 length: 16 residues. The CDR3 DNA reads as TGTGCCAGCAGCTCACAAACAGGAATACCTTCCTACGAGCAGTACTTC. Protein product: CASSSQTGIPSYEQYF.

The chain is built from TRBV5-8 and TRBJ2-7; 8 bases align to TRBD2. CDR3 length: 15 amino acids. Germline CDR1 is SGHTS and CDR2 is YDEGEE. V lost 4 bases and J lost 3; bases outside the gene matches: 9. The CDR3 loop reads CASSRSSGSLYEQYF. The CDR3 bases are TGTGCCAGCAGCAGATCTAGCGGGTCGCTCTACGAGCAGTACTTC.

Here the CDR3 DNA reads TGTGCCAGCAGCTTGGAAGCGGGGCGGGAGGGGAGGGAGACCCAGTACTTC. It is translated as CASSLEAGREGRETQYF. The chain employs TRBV5-4 and TRBJ2-5; 9 positions match TRBD2. The J segment lost 5 bases and the V segment lost 0 bases, leaving 11 bases of the junction unmatched. The CDR3 extends over 17 amino acids. The germline gives CDR1 SGHNT, CDR2 YYREEE (reference sequence).